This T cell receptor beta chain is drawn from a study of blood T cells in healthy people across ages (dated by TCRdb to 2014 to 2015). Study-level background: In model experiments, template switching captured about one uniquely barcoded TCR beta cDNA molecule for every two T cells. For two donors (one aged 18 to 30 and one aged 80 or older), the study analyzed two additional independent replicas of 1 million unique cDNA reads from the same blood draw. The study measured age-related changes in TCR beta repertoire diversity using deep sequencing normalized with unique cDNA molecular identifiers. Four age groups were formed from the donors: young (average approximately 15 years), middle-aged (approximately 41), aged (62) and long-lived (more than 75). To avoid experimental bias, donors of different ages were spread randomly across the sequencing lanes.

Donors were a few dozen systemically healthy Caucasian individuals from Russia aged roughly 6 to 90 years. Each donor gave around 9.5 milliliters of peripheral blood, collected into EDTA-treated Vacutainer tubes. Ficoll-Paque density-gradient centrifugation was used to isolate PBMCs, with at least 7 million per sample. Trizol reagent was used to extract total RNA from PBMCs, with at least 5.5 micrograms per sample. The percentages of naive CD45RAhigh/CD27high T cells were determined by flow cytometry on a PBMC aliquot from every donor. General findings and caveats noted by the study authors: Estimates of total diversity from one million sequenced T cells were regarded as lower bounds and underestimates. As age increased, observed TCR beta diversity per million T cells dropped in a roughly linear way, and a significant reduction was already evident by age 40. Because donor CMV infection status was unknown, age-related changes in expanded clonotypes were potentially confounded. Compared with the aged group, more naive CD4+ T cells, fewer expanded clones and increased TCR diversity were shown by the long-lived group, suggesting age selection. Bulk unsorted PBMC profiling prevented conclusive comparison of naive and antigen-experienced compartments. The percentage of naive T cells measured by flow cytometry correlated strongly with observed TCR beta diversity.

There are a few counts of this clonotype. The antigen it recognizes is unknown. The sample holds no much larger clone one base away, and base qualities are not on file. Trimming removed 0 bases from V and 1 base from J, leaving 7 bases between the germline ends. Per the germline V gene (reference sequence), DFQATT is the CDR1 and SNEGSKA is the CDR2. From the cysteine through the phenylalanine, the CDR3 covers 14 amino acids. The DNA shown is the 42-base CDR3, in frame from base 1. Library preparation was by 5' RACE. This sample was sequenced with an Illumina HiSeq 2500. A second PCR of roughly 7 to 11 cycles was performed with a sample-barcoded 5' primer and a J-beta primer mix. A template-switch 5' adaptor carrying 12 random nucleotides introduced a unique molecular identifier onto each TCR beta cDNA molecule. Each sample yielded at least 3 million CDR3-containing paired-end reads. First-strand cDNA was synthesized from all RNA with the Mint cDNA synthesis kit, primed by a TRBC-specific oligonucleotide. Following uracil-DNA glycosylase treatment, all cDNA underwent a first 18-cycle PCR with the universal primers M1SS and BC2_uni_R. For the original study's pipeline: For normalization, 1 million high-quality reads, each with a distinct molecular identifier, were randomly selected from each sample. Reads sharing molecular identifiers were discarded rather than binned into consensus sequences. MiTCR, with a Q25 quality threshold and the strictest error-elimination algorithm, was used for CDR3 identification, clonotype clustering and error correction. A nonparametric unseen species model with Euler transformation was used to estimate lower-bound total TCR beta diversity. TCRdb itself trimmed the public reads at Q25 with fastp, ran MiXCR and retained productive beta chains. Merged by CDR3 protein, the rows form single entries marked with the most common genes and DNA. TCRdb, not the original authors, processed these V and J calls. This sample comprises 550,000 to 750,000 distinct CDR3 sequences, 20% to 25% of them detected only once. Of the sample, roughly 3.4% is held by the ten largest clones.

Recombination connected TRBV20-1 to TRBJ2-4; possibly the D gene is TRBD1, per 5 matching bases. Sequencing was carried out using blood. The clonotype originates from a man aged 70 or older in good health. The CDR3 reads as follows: CSARDRQAKNIQYF. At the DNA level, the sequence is TGCAGTGCTAGAGATCGACAGGCCAAAAACATTCAGTACTTC.